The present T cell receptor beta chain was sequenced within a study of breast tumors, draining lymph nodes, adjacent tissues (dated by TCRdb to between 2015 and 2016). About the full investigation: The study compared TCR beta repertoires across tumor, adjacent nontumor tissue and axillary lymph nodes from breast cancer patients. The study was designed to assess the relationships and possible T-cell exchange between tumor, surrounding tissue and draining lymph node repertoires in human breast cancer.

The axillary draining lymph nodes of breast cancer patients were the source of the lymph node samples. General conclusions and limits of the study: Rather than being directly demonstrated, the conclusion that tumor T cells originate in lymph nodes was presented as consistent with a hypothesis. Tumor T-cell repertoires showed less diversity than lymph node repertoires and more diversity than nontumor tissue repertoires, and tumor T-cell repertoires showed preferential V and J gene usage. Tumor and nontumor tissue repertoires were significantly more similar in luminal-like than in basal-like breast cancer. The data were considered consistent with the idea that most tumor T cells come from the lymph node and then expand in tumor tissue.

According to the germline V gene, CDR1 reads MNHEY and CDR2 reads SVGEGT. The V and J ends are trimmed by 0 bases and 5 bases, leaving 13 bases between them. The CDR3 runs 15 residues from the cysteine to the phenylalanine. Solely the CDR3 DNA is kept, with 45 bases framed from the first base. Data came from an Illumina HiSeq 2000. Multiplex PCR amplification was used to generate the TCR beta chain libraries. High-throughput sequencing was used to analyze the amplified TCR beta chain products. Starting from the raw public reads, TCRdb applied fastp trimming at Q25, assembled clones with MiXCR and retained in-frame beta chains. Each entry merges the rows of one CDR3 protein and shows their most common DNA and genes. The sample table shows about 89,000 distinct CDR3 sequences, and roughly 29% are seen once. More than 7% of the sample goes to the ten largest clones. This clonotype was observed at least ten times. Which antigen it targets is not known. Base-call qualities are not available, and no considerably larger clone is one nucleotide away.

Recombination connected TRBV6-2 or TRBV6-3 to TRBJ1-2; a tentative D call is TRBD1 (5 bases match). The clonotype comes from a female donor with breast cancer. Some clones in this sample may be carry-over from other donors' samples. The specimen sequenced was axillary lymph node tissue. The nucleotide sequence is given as TGTGCCAGCAGTTACTCGCCGGGCGGGGGTTATGGCTACACCTTC. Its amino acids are CASSYSPGGGYGYTF.